These 8 T cell receptor beta chains share one sample of origin, sequenced in a study of regulatory T cells in long-lasting Graves disease (dated by TCRdb to 2020 to 2022). Library creation used multiplex PCR. This sample was sequenced with an Illumina HiSeq 4000. iRepertoire HTBI primers and Arm-PCR amplification of CDR3 regions were used to construct TCR beta libraries. Starting from the raw public reads, TCRdb applied fastp trimming at Q25, assembled clones with MiXCR and retained in-frame beta chains. Every entry covers one CDR3 protein and lists the most common genes and DNA from its rows. Across this sample there are hundreds of thousands of distinct CDR3 sequences, with 15% to 20% seen only once. The ten largest clones add up to about 18% of the sample. This specimen's time point label, interpreted: newly diagnosed GD, antithyroid drugs for less than 3 months. For both TCR sequencing and RNA sequencing, RNA was extracted from PBMCs in TRIzol.

These data also featured in a second study, about T cells in Graves' hyperthyroidism and ophthalmopathy.

Sequences were derived from peripheral blood mononuclear cells (PBMCs), sampled at new diagnosis, from a patient treated with antithyroid drugs. All receptors derive from a woman aged 30 to 39 with Graves disease. Donor details come from another sample of the same person, matched by shared clones.

The chain carries TRBV9 and TRBJ2-1; TRBD2 might be the D (6 bases). Trimming took off 0 bases at V and 5 bases at J, with 15 bases between the two ends. CDR1 and CDR2 from the germline V gene are SGDLS and YYNGEE. CDR3 size: 16 residues. This CDR3 is CASSVEEGPPDNEQFF. The CDR3 DNA reads as TGTGCCAGCAGCGTAGAGGAGGGACCACCAGACAATGAGCAGTTCTTC.

This chain uses TRBV28 with TRBJ2-3; D remains unclear. The germline V gene has CDR1 MDHEN and CDR2 SYDVKM. V dropped 6 bases and J dropped 8 bases, with 21 bases sitting between them. The CDR3 is 15 residues long. CDR3 sequence reads: CASSQLGFGVTTQYF. Written as DNA, the CDR3 is TGTGCCAGCAGCCAGTTAGGGTTCGGAGTAACTACGCAGTATTTT.

The sample holds a few counts of this clonotype. The V call is TRBV30, the J call TRBJ2-3; maybe TRBD2 (5 bases). Germline V gene lookup returns CDR1 GTSNPN and CDR2 SVGIG (reference sequence). The V end lost 1 base, the J end lost 8 bases, and 10 bases lay between the germline ends. CDR3 size: 12 residues. CDR3 amino acids: CAWSALEGTQYF. In nucleotides, the CDR3 is TGTGCCTGGAGTGCACTAGAGGGTACGCAGTATTTT.

This clonotype was observed a handful of times. V gene TRBV20-1 combines with J gene TRBJ1-5, with no clear D. Germline V lookup: CDR1 DFQATT, CDR2 SNEGSKA (reference sequence). There are 18 residues in the CDR3. V dropped 0 bases and J dropped 0 bases, with 18 bases sitting between them. In nucleotides, the CDR3 is TGCAGTGCTAGAGATCGTGGTGCCCTCCTATATAGCAATCAGCCCCAGCATTTT. Amino acid sequence: CSARDRGALLYSNQPQHF.

Ten or more counts support this clonotype. This chain uses TRBV2 with TRBJ2-7, with D tentatively TRBD1 or TRBD2 (5 bases each). The CDR3 runs 13 residues. Per germline, CDR1 SNHLY and CDR2 FYNNEI. V was pared by 7 bases and J by 6 bases, with 16 bases between. CDR3 sequence reads: CASKDTRESEQYF. The DNA for the CDR3 is TGTGCCAGCAAAGACACCAGGGAGAGCGAGCAGTACTTC.

The chain employs TRBV28 and TRBJ2-4; 11 bases line up with TRBD1. The CDR3 has 15 residues. Germline V lookup: CDR1 MDHEN, CDR2 SYDVKM. The V and J ends lost 5 bases and 6 bases, in that order; junction bases with no gene match: 6. The CDR3 sequence is CASSRTGTGGNIQYF. The CDR3 region has the DNA TGTGCCAGCAGTCGCACCGGGACAGGGGGAAACATTCAGTACTTC.

A word on this clonotype: With only one base between it and a far larger clone, this is likely a read error. The chain employs TRBV11-1 and TRBJ1-2, with unresolved D. The CDR3 totals 12 residues. Germline V gives CDR1 SGHAT, CDR2 FQDESV (reference sequence). Trimming shortened V by 5 bases and J by 10 bases, and 14 bases separated the two germline ends. CDR3 coding DNA: TGTGCCAGCAGCGATCCGGGATTCGCCTACACCTTC. Protein sequence: CASSDPGFAYTF.

CDR3 region: CASSLIAGTRNNEQFF. Here the CDR3 DNA reads TGTGCCAGCAGTCTTATAGCAGGAACTAGGAACAATGAGCAGTTCTTC. V gene TRBV7-8 combines with J gene TRBJ2-1; possible D gene TRBD2, 5 bases. V lost 6 bases, J lost 5 bases, and 20 bases lay in between. This CDR3 region has 16 residues. From germline, CDR1 is SGHVS and CDR2 FQNEAQ.